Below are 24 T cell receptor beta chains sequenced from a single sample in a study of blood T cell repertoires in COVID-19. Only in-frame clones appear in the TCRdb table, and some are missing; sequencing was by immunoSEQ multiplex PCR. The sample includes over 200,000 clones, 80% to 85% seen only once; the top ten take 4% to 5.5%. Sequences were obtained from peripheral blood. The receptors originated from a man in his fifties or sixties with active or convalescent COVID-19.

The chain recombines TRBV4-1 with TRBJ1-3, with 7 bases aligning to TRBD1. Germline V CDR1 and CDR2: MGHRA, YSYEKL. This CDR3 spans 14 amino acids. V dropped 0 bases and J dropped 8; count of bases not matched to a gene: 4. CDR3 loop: CASSQEGQGDTIYF. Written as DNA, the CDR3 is TGCGCCAGCAGCCAAGAGGGCCAGGGGGACACCATATATTTT.

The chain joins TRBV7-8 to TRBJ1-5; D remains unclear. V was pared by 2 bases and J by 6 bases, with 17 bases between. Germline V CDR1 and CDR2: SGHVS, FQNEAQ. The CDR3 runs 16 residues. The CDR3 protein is CASSLWGEIGGQPQHF. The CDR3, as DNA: TGTGCCAGCAGCTTATGGGGAGAGATCGGAGGTCAGCCCCAGCATTTT.

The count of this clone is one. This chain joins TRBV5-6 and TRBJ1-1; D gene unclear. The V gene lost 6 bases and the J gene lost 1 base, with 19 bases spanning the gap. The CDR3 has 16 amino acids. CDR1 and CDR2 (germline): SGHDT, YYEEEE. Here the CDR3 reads CASNFRGLQRNTEAFF. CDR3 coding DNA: TGTGCCAGCAACTTTCGGGGTCTACAGAGGAACACTGAAGCTTTCTTT.

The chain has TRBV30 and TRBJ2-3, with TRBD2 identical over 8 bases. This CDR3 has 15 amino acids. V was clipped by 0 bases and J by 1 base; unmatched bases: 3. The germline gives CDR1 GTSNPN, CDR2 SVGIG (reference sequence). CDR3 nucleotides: TGTGCCTGGAGTGTACAAGCGGGGGGCACAGATACGCAGTATTTT. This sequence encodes CAWSVQAGGTDTQYF.

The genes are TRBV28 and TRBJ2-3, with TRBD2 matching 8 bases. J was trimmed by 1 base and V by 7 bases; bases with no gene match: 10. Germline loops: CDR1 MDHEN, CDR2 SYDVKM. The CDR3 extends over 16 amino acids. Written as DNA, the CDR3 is TGTGCCAGCATGGGGACTAGGGGGTTCGGCACAGATACGCAGTATTTT. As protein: CASMGTRGFGTDTQYF.

In DNA, the CDR3 is TGTGCCAGCAGCTTAGGGACAGCCGGGCGGTTGTTCTTC. Its translation: CASSLGTAGRLFF. This chain joins TRBV11-3 and TRBJ2-1; D may be TRBD1 (6 bases). The CDR3 is 13 amino acids. V was shortened by 1 base and J by 15 bases, with 16 bases between the two germline ends. The V gene's germline CDR1 is SGHNT and CDR2 YENEEA. Together with reference TRBV11-3 and TRBJ2-1, the CDR3 gives the full variable domain: EAGVVQSPRYKIIEKKQPVAFWCNPISGHNTLYWYLQNLGQGPELLIRYENEEAVDDSQLPKDRFSAERLKGVDSTLKIQPAELGDSAVYLCASSLGTAGRLFFGPGTRLTVL.

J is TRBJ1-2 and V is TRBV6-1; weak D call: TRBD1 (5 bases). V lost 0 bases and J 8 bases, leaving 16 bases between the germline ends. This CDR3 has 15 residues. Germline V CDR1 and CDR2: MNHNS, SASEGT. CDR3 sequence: CASSEALDTRGGYTF. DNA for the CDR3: TGTGCCAGCAGTGAAGCGCTTGACACGCGGGGCGGCTACACCTTC.

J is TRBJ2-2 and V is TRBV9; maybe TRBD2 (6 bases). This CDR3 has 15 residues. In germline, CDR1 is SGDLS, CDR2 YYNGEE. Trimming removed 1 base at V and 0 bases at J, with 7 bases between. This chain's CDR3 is CASSVIAANTGELFF. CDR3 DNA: TGTGCCAGCAGCGTAATAGCGGCGAACACCGGGGAGCTGTTTTTT.

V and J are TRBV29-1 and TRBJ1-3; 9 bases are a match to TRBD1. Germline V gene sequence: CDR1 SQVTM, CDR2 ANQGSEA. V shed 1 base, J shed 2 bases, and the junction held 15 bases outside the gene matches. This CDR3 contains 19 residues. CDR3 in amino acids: CSVEVRPPPRTGAGNTIYF. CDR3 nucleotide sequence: TGCAGCGTTGAAGTTCGGCCCCCGCCAAGGACAGGGGCTGGAAACACCATATATTTT.

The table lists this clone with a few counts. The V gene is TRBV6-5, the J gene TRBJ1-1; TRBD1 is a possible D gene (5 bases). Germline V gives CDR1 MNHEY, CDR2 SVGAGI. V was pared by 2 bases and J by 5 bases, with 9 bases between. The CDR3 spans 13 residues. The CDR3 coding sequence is TGTGCCAGCAGTTACGGGGGGAGTACTGAAGCTTTCTTT. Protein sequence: CASSYGGSTEAFF.

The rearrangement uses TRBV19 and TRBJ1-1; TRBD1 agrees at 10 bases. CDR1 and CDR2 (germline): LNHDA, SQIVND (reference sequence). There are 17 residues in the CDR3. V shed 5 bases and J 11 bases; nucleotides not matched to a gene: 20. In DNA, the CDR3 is TGTGCCAGTAGTCTCTTCGACCACCGGGACAGGGGCCCTGTGGCTTTCTTT. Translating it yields CASSLFDHRDRGPVAFF.

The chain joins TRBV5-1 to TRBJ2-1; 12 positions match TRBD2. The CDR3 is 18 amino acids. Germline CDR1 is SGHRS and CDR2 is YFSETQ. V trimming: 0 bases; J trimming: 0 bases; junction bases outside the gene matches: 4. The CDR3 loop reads CASSLVTSGGTSYNEQFF. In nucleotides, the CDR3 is TGCGCCAGCAGCTTGGTGACTAGCGGGGGAACCTCCTACAATGAGCAGTTCTTC.

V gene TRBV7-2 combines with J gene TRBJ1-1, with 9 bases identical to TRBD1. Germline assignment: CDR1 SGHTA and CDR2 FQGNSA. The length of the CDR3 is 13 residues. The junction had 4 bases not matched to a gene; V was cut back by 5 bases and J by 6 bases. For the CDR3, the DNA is TGTGCCAGCAGCACGGACAGGGGAGCTGAAGCTTTCTTT. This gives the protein CASSTDRGAEAFF.

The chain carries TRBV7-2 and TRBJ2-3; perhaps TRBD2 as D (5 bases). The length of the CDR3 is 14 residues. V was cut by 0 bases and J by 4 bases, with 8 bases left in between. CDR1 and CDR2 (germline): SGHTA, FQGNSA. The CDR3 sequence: CASSLALAADTQYF. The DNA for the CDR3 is TGTGCCAGCAGCTTAGCCCTAGCCGCAGATACGCAGTATTTT.

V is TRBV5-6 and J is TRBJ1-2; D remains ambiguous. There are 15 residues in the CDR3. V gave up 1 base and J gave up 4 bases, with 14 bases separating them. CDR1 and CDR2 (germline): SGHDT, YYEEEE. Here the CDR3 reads CASSLYGREGYGYTF. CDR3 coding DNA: TGTGCCAGCAGCTTGTATGGGAGAGAGGGCTATGGCTACACCTTC.

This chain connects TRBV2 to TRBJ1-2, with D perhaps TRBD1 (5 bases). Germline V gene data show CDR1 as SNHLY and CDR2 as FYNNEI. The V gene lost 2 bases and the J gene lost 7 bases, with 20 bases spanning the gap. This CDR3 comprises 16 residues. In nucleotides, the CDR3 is TGTGCCAGCAGTGAATTTGGGGCCGCCGCTCGGCTTGGCTACACCTTC. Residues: CASSEFGAAARLGYTF.

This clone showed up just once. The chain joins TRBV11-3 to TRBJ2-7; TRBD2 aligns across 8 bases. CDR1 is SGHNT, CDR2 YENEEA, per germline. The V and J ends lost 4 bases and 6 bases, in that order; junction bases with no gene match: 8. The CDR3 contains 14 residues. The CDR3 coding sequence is TGTGCCAGCAGCTCCACCGCGAGCGGGGGCGAGCAGTACTTC. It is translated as CASSSTASGGEQYF. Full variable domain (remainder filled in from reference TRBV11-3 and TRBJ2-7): EAGVVQSPRYKIIEKKQPVAFWCNPISGHNTLYWYLQNLGQGPELLIRYENEEAVDDSQLPKDRFSAERLKGVDSTLKIQPAELGDSAVYLCASSSTASGGEQYFGPGTRLTVT.

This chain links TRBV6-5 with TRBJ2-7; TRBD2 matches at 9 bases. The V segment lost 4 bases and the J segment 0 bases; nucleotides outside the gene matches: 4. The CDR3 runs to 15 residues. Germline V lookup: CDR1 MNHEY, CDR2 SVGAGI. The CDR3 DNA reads TGTGCCAGCAGTTCACTAGCGGGCCTCTCCTACGAGCAGTACTTC. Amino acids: CASSSLAGLSYEQYF.

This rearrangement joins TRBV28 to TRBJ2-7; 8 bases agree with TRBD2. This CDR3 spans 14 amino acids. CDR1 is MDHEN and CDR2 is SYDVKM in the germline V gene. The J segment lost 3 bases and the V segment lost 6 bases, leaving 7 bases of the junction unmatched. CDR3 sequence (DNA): TGTGCCAGCAGGGACGTCAGCGGGGGCTACGAGCAGTACTTC. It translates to CASRDVSGGYEQYF.

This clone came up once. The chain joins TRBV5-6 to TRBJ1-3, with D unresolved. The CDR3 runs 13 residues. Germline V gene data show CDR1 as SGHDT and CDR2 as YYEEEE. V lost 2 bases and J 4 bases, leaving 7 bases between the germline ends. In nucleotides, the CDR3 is TGTGCCAGCAGCTTTTACTCCGGAAACACCATATATTTT. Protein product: CASSFYSGNTIYF.

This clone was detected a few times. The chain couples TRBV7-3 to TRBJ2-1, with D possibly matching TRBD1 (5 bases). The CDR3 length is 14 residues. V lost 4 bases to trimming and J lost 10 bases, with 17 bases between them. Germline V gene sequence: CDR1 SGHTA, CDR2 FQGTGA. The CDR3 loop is CASSSPQQGHEQFF. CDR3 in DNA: TGTGCCAGCAGCTCCCCACAGCAGGGTCACGAGCAGTTCTTC.

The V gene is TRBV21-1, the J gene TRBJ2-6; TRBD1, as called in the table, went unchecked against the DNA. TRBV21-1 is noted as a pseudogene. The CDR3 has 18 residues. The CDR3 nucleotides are TGTGCCAGCACCCTTACCTCGACAAGTTTCTCTGGGGCCAACGTCCTGACTTTC. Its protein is CASTLTSTSFSGANVLTF.

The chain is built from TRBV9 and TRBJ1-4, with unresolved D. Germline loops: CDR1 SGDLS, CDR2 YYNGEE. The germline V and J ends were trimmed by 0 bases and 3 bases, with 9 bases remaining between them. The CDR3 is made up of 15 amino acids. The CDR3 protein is CASSVDAVANEKLFF. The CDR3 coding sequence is TGTGCCAGCAGCGTAGACGCAGTCGCTAATGAAAAACTGTTTTTT.

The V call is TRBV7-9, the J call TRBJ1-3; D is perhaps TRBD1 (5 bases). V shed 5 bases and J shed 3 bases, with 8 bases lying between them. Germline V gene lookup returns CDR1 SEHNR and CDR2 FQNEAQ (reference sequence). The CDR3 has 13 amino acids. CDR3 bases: TGTGCCAGCAGCCTCGGGGGTGGAAACACCATATATTTT. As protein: CASSLGGGNTIYF. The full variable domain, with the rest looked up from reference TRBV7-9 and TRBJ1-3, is DTGVSQNPRHKITKRGQNVTFRCDPISEHNRLYWYRQTLGQGPEFLTYFQNEAQLEKSRLLSDRFSAERPKGSFSTLEIQRTEQGDSAMYLCASSLGGGNTIYFGEGSWLTVV.